This entry lists 6 T cell receptor beta chains sequenced from one sample in a study of OX40 agonist ivuxolimab in advanced cancers. Sequencing was performed with immunoSEQ multiplex PCR; in TCRdb, only in-frame clones are kept and a portion is missing. The sample records approximately 78,000 clones, about 85% being singletons. This sample comprised CD4+ or CD8+ T cells sorted from blood, obtained in a trial of the OX40 agonist ivuxolimab. Receptors were obtained from an adult with an advanced solid tumor such as melanoma, head and neck, liver or kidney cancer.

This clone was seen just once. The gene calls are TRBV10-3 and TRBJ1-4; 8 nucleotides line up with TRBD1. V shed 4 bases, J shed 2 bases, and the junction held 6 bases outside the gene matches. Germline loops: CDR1 ENHRY, CDR2 SYGVKD. This CDR3 spans 16 amino acids. The CDR3 bases are TGTGCCATCAGTGGTACTCCAGGGGGCACTAATGAAAAACTGTTTTTT. Translating it yields CAISGTPGGTNEKLFF.

CDR3 DNA: TGTGCCAGCAGCTTAGATCAGTTGTACGAGCAGTACTTC. Translation gives CASSLDQLYEQYF. The rearrangement links TRBV11-2 to TRBJ2-7; no clear D. The CDR3 length is 13 residues. Per germline, CDR1 SGHAT and CDR2 FQNNGV. The V gene lost 0 bases and the J gene lost 4 bases, with 7 bases spanning the gap.

This rearrangement joins TRBV28 to TRBJ1-3, with D hard to call. The V and J ends lost 6 bases and 0 bases respectively, with 6 bases between them. The CDR3 is made up of 13 amino acids. Germline V lookup: CDR1 MDHEN, CDR2 SYDVKM. CDR3 coding DNA: TGTGCCAGCAGGGATAGCTCTGGAAACACCATATATTTT. This gives the protein CASRDSSGNTIYF.

The gene calls are TRBV12-5 and TRBJ2-3; the D is unclear. Germline V gene lookup returns CDR1 LGHNT and CDR2 FRNRAP. V lost 5 bases, J lost 2 bases, and 5 bases lay in between. The CDR3 extends over 12 amino acids. The CDR3 here is CASGEHTDTQYF. CDR3 in DNA: TGTGCTAGTGGTGAGCACACAGATACGCAGTATTTT.

This clone was recorded only once. The V and J genes are TRBV28 and TRBJ2-2; 7 nucleotides agree with TRBD1. The CDR3 contains 15 residues. V shed 5 bases and J 6 bases; nucleotides not matched to a gene: 9. Germline values: CDR1 MDHEN, CDR2 SYDVKM. The CDR3 here is CASSDREGKAGELFF. The CDR3 DNA sequence: TGTGCCAGCAGTGACAGGGAAGGGAAGGCCGGGGAGCTGTTTTTT.

Notes on this clone: Other nucleotide sequences in the sample specify the same CDR3. The V and J genes are TRBV4-3 and TRBJ2-7, with TRBD1 matching over 7 bases. Per the germline V gene, CDR1 is LGHNA and CDR2 is YSLEER. This CDR3 is 16 amino acids long. The V segment lost 0 bases and the J segment 5 bases; nucleotides outside the gene matches: 10. The CDR3 here is CASSQEGGRGINEQYF. DNA for the CDR3: TGCGCCAGCAGCCAAGAAGGTGGCAGGGGGATCAACGAGCAGTACTTC.